Below are 5 T cell receptor beta chains sequenced from a single sample in a study of OX40 agonist ivuxolimab in advanced cancers. TCRdb's copy holds only in-frame clones and misses some; the assay was immunoSEQ multiplex PCR. The table lists 50,000 or so clones, roughly 93% of them singletons. This material consisted of CD4+ or CD8+ T cells sorted from blood, taken in a trial of the OX40 agonist ivuxolimab. The source of these receptors is an adult with an advanced solid tumor such as melanoma, head and neck, liver or kidney cancer.

CDR3 bases: TGCGCCAGCAGCCTCAGACAGGGGACCCTGTACGAGCAGTACTTC. Translated: CASSLRQGTLYEQYF. This chain uses TRBV5-1 with TRBJ2-7; the match to TRBD1 covers 8 bases. The CDR3 is 15 residues long. V gave up 4 bases and J gave up 4 bases; unmatched junction bases: 10. Germline assignment: CDR1 SGHRS and CDR2 YFSETQ. The full variable domain, rest sourced from reference TRBV5-1 and TRBJ2-7, is KAGVTQTPRYLIKTRGQQVTLSCSPISGHRSVSWYQQTPGQGLQFLFEYFSETQRNKGNFPGRFSGRQFSNSRSEMNVSTLELGDSALYLCASSLRQGTLYEQYFGPGTRLTVT.

The chain uses TRBV6-5 and TRBJ2-7, with D maybe TRBD2 (6 bases). Germline V gene lookup returns CDR1 MNHEY and CDR2 SVGAGI. The CDR3 consists of 14 residues. V shed 4 bases and J shed 2 bases, with 12 bases lying between them. The CDR3 sequence is CASSFGTATYEQYF. In DNA, the CDR3 is TGTGCCAGCAGTTTCGGGACTGCCACCTACGAGCAGTACTTC.

This clone appeared a single time. The J gene is TRBJ1-2, the V gene TRBV4-3; no reliable D call. Germline V CDR1 and CDR2: LGHNA, YSLEER. V was clipped by 1 base and J by 3 bases, with 12 bases between them. This CDR3 is 15 amino acids long. The CDR3 sequence: CASSQGVGYDYGYTF. The CDR3 coding sequence is TGCGCCAGCAGCCAAGGGGTAGGGTACGACTATGGCTACACCTTC.

The chain combines TRBV27 with TRBJ1-1; D is possibly TRBD1 (5 bases). The CDR3 loop spans 14 amino acids. CDR1 MNHEY and CDR2 SMNVEV come from the germline V gene (reference sequence). Trimming took off 1 base at V and 7 bases at J, with 13 bases between the two ends. DNA of the CDR3: TGTGCCAGCAGTTTATTTGGGGGTACGAATGAAGCTTTCTTT. It encodes CASSLFGGTNEAFF.

The V and J genes are TRBV13 and TRBJ2-1; the match to TRBD1 covers 8 bases. This CDR3 is built from 15 residues. Germline lookup yields CDR1 PRHDT and CDR2 FYEKMQ (reference sequence). Unmatched junction bases numbered 11, after V lost 5 bases and J lost 8 bases. CDR3 bases: TGTGCCAGCAGCCTCACCGGACAGGGAGTGGATGAGCAGTTCTTC. This translates into CASSLTGQGVDEQFF. Together with reference TRBV13 and TRBJ2-1, the CDR3 gives the full variable domain: AAGVIQSPRHLIKEKRETATLKCYPIPRHDTVYWYQQGPGQDPQFLISFYEKMQSDKGSIPDRFSAQQFSDYHSELNMSSLELGDSALYFCASSLTGQGVDEQFFGPGTRLTVL.